Below are 9 T cell receptor beta chains sequenced from a single sample in a study of T-cell memory formation after mild COVID-19. MiXCR, run by TCRdb on the 5' RACE reads, gives a single entry per CDR3 protein. Counted here are roughly 400,000 distinct CDR3 sequences, roughly 15% occurring once; the ten biggest clones make up roughly a fifth. The specimen was PBMCs or a T cell subset sorted from them (not recorded which). These receptors all stem from a man between 18 and 35 years old who had mild COVID-19 (a few samples of this study predate the infection). Cell type and time point are not known.

The genes are TRBV12-3 or TRBV12-4 and TRBJ2-3, with TRBD2 as a possible D gene (7 bases). This CDR3 contains 16 residues. Trimming took 3 bases from V and 4 from J, leaving 17 bases between them. CDR3 residues: CASSFATGRGPDTQYF. Written as DNA, the CDR3 is TGTGCCAGCAGTTTCGCCACAGGGAGGGGACCAGATACGCAGTATTTT.

The V call is TRBV12-3 or TRBV12-4, the J call TRBJ1-2; tentative D call: TRBD1 (5 bases). Trimming left V 5 bases short and J 3 bases short, with 10 bases between. This CDR3 has 13 residues. CDR3 coding DNA: TGTGCCAGCAGTCCCGGCAGGGACTATGGCTACACCTTC. Protein product: CASSPGRDYGYTF.

This clonotype was counted only a few times. The rearrangement joins TRBV18 to TRBJ2-3; TRBD2 matches 7 bases. Germline CDR1 KGHSH, CDR2 LQKENI. V was pared by 3 bases and J by 7 bases, with 4 bases of the junction left unmatched. CDR3 length: 13 residues. The CDR3 protein is CASSPRDYNTQYF. In DNA, the CDR3 is TGTGCCAGCTCACCCAGGGACTATAATACGCAGTATTTT.

This sequence joins TRBV29-1 and TRBJ2-1; 9 nucleotides align to TRBD1. CDR1 is SQVTM and CDR2 is ANQGSEA in the germline V gene. Trimming removed 5 bases from V and 9 bases from J; junction bases left unmatched: 11. CDR3 length: 14 residues. The CDR3 sequence: CSVSVNRGRSEQFF. The CDR3, as DNA: TGCAGCGTTTCAGTTAACAGGGGGCGGAGTGAGCAGTTCTTC.

This clonotype was detected many times. The genes are TRBV5-5 and TRBJ2-1; D call uncertain. This CDR3 has 17 amino acids. Trimming left V 1 base short and J 8 bases short, with 22 bases between. Germline V gene data show CDR1 as SGHKS and CDR2 as YYEKEE (reference sequence). The CDR3 loop is CASSLFGLNSEGDEQFF. The CDR3 DNA reads as TGTGCCAGCAGCTTGTTCGGGCTTAATTCCGAAGGCGATGAGCAGTTCTTC.

This chain joins TRBV2 and TRBJ2-2; D ambiguous. The V gene's germline CDR1 is SNHLY and CDR2 FYNNEI. The CDR3 is 14 amino acids. Trimming removed 2 bases at V and 1 base at J, with 5 bases between. This chain's CDR3 is CASSEWRNTGELFF. The CDR3 DNA follows: TGTGCCAGCAGTGAATGGCGGAACACCGGGGAGCTGTTTTTT. Filled out from reference TRBV2 and TRBJ2-2, the complete variable domain reads EPEVTQTPSHQVTQMGQEVILRCVPISNHLYFYWYRQILGQKVEFLVSFYNNEISEKSEIFDDQFSVERPDGSNFTLKIRSTKLEDSAMYFCASSEWRNTGELFFGEGSRLTVL.

This chain joins TRBV28 and TRBJ1-2; D perhaps matches TRBD1 (5 bases). CDR1 is MDHEN and CDR2 is SYDVKM in the germline V gene. The CDR3 sequence is 16 residues long. V lost 6 bases and J lost 3, with 20 bases in between. CDR3 region: CASRTSTALSHYGYTF. The CDR3 DNA reads as TGTGCCAGCAGGACTTCGACAGCTCTATCCCACTATGGCTACACCTTC.

This clonotype showed up just a few times. J is TRBJ1-4 and V is TRBV5-8; D uncertain. V lost 5 bases and J lost 4, with 6 bases in between. This CDR3 has 12 amino acids. Germline assignment: CDR1 SGHTS and CDR2 YDEGEE. The CDR3 DNA follows: TGTGCCAGCAGTCGGATTAATGAAAAACTGTTTTTT. Translating it yields CASSRINEKLFF.

V usage is TRBV7-2 and J usage is TRBJ2-1; 8 positions agree with TRBD2. V trimming: 0 bases; J trimming: 3 bases; junction bases outside the gene matches: 4. This CDR3 is built from 16 residues. CDR1 and CDR2 from the germline V gene are SGHTA and FQGNSA. This CDR3 is CASSLASSGNYNEQFF. The CDR3, as DNA: TGTGCCAGCAGCTTAGCGAGTAGCGGGAACTACAATGAGCAGTTCTTC.